This TCR beta chain derives from a study of T cells in narcolepsy. Trimming took off 3 bases at V and 4 bases at J, with 15 bases between the two ends. CDR3 length: 16 amino acids. Germline lookup yields CDR1 MNHEY and CDR2 SVGAGI. TCRdb keeps only in-frame clones here, not all; method: immunoSEQ multiplex PCR. The table lists tens of thousands of clones, around 79% of them singletons, with 0.9% to 1.2% in the top ten. This chain connects TRBV6-5 to TRBJ2-2; D might be TRBD2 (6 bases). The receptor was isolated from a human donor with narcolepsy. Sequencing was done on a sample of CD45RA- memory CD4+ T cells from PBMCs. CDR3 protein: CASSYGAEGGTGELFF. In DNA form, the CDR3 reads TGTGCCAGCAGTTATGGGGCGGAGGGCGGCACCGGGGAGCTGTTTTTT.